The clone carrying this TCR beta chain was recorded a few times. Its antigen remains unknown. One entry per CDR3 protein, called by TCRdb with MiXCR from the RT-PCR reads. Here the sample spans about 570,000 distinct CDR3 sequences, about 11% being singletons. This sample was taken from a study of response to subunit inactivated influenza vaccine. With V trimmed by 0 bases and J by 2 bases, 11 bases remained unmatched. CDR1 and CDR2 from the germline V gene are LGHDT and YNNKEL (reference sequence). This CDR3 has 18 residues. The study, taken as a whole, reports: The study's authors posited that every seasonal influenza vaccination enlists few new T cells.

This sample also appeared in a second study, on T cells expressing NK-cell markers. That publication notes: cDNA encoding TCR beta was synthesized via 5'RACE template switching incorporating UMIs.

This chain links TRBV3-1 with TRBJ1-2; 8 bases agree with TRBD1. This sample comprised PBMCs from blood, obtained on the day of vaccination. This receptor was identified in a man aged 50-59 years who received an inactivated influenza vaccine. The CDR3 protein is CASSQEGDRRSQNYGYTF. For the CDR3, the DNA is TGTGCCAGCAGCCAAGAGGGGGACAGGAGATCCCAAAACTATGGCTACACCTTC.